These T cell receptor beta chains were read from a single sample in a study of blood T cell repertoires in COVID-19. Using immunoSEQ multiplex PCR, the repertoire was profiled, and TCRdb retains in-frame clones only, with some absent. The sample lists 270,000 or so clones, around four fifths seen once, with over 8.5% in the top ten. The specimen sequenced was peripheral blood. These receptors all stem from a woman aged 50 to 65 who had recovered from COVID-19. Both conserved end residues are part of each CDR3. A D gene is named only where the DNA matches it firmly. Rows may omit the clone size; those that give it use once, few, many or a size class.

D,J,size,V,CDR3,DNA
TRBD1,TRBJ1-1,once,TRBV7-2,CASSYRDRNTEAFF,TGTGCCAGCAGCTACCGGGACAGGAACACTGAAGCTTTCTTT
TRBD2,TRBJ2-1,once,TRBV4-3,CASSPIAGTYNEQFF,TGCGCCAGCAGCCCTATAGCGGGAACCTACAATGAGCAGTTCTTC
TRBD2,TRBJ2-1,.,TRBV27,CASRGEGLENEQFF,TGTGCCAGCAGGGGAGAGGGACTAGAAAATGAGCAGTTCTTC
.,TRBJ1-2,.,TRBV7-9,CASSSTLDRGISRGYTF,TGTGCCAGCAGCTCTACACTCGACCGAGGGATATCAAGAGGCTACACCTTC
TRBD1,TRBJ2-7,.,TRBV28,CASRSAGTGSWEQYF,TGTGCCAGCAGATCCGCCGGGACAGGTTCCTGGGAGCAGTACTTC
TRBD2,TRBJ2-7,.,TRBV6-6,CASSLSGPQYEQYF,TGTGCCAGCAGTCTTAGCGGGCCCCAGTACGAGCAGTACTTC
.,TRBJ2-2,.,TRBV4-2,CASSQEWPLTGELFF,TGTGCCAGCAGCCAAGAGTGGCCTCTCACCGGGGAGCTGTTTTTT
TRBD2,TRBJ2-3,.,TRBV7-2,CASSLLSGELSTDTQYF,TGTGCCAGCAGCTTATTGAGCGGGGAGCTAAGCACAGATACGCAGTATTTT
.,TRBJ1-2,.,TRBV18,CASSPPGSYGYTF,TGTGCCAGCTCACCACCGGGCTCCTATGGCTACACCTTC
TRBD1,TRBJ1-6,.,TRBV27,CASRSSSGQGQLGLHF,TGTGCCAGCCGCAGCTCGTCAGGACAGGGCCAGTTGGGCCTCCACTTT
TRBD1,TRBJ1-2,.,TRBV28,CASRPGGARGYTF,TGTGCCAGCAGGCCAGGGGGCGCGCGGGGCTACACCTTC
TRBD1,TRBJ2-1,.,TRBV6-6,CASSYSNRGVDEQFF,TGTGCCAGCAGTTACTCGAACAGGGGGGTCGATGAGCAGTTCTTC
TRBD1,TRBJ2-1,.,TRBV5-1,CASSPGQGINEQFF,TGCGCCAGCAGCCCGGGACAGGGGATCAATGAGCAGTTCTTC
.,TRBJ1-1,once,TRBV18,CASSPTPIRPGDNTEAFF,TGTGCCAGCTCACCTACACCGATCCGACCAGGGGACAACACTGAAGCTTTCTTT
.,TRBJ1-5,.,TRBV27,CASSFGAPGSNQPQHF,TGTGCCAGCAGTTTTGGCGCCCCAGGTAGCAATCAGCCCCAGCATTTT
TRBD1,TRBJ1-2,once,TRBV30,CAWRFGQALPYGYTF,TGTGCCTGGAGGTTCGGACAGGCGTTACCGTATGGCTACACCTTC
TRBD2,TRBJ2-5,.,TRBV3-1/TRBV3-2,CASTLFSGGETQYF,TGTGCCAGCACCCTGTTTAGCGGGGGGGAGACCCAGTACTTC
.,TRBJ2-1,.,TRBV25-1,CASSERGAQGNEQFF,TGTGCCAGCAGTGAACGGGGGGCTCAGGGCAATGAGCAGTTCTTC
TRBD2,TRBJ2-1,few,TRBV27,CASSLRLAGNNEQFF,TGTGCCAGCAGTTTAAGGCTAGCGGGGAACAATGAGCAGTTCTTC
.,TRBJ1-1,.,TRBV2,CASSELKADLNTEAFF,TGTGCCAGCAGTGAACTTAAGGCAGACTTGAACACTGAAGCTTTCTTT
.,TRBJ2-7,.,TRBV6-1,CASSEVRGWEQYF,TGTGCCAGCAGTGAAGTCAGGGGCTGGGAGCAGTACTTC
.,TRBJ2-2,.,TRBV30,CAWKGGQLSTGELFF,TGTGCCTGGAAGGGCGGGCAGCTATCTACCGGGGAGCTGTTTTTT